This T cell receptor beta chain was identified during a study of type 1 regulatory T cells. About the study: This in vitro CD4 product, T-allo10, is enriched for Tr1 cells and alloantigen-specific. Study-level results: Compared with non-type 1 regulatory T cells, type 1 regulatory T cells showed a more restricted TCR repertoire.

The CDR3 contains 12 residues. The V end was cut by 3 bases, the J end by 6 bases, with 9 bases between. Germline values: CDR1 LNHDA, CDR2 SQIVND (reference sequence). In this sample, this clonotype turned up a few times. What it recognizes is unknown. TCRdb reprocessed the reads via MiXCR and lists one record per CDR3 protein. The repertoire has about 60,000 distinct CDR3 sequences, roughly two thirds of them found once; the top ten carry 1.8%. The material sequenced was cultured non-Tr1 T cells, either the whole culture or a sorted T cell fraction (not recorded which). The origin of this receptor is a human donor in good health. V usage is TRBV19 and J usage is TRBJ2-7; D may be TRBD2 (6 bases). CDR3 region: CASSMGGTEQYF. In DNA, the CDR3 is TGTGCCAGTAGTATGGGCGGGACCGAGCAGTACTTC.